Below, 28 T cell receptor beta chains from the same sample are listed, as sequenced in a study of T cells in localized non-small cell lung cancer. Produced via immunoSEQ multiplex PCR; TCRdb's table is partial and in-frame only. The data contain roughly 25,000 clones, roughly nine tenths of them seen just once; the ten biggest clones take up about 16%. Sequencing was performed on peripheral blood, taken before any cancer treatment. The receptors were sampled from a man between 40 and 69 years old with stage III squamous cell lung carcinoma.

The DNA of the CDR3 is TGTGCCAGCAGTTCCCCCCCAGGGGCTGGAAACACCATATATTTT. This translates into CASSSPPGAGNTIYF. The chain is built from TRBV28 and TRBJ1-3; tentative D call: TRBD1 (6 bases). With 4 bases removed from V and 2 bases from J, the gap between germline ends came to 12 bases. The CDR3 loop spans 15 amino acids. Germline-derived CDR1 and CDR2 are MDHEN and SYDVKM.

The chain uses TRBV4-3 and TRBJ2-2; maybe TRBD1 (6 bases). Germline V CDR1 and CDR2: LGHNA, YSLEER. V was cut by 1 base and J by 4 bases, with 13 bases left in between. The CDR3 sequence is 16 residues long. For the CDR3, the DNA is TGCGCCAGCAGCCAAGCACAGGGCGGTCGCACCGGGGAGCTGTTTTTT. Translation gives CASSQAQGGRTGELFF.

CDR3 DNA: TGTGCCAGTAGTAGAACGACAGGGCGGAATCAGCCCCAGCATTTT. It translates to CASSRTTGRNQPQHF. This chain connects TRBV19 to TRBJ1-5; 7 bases fit TRBD1. Germline V gene lookup returns CDR1 LNHDA and CDR2 SQIVND (reference sequence). The CDR3 loop spans 15 amino acids. The V and J ends lost 4 bases and 4 bases, in that order; junction bases with no gene match: 7.

Of note for this clone: At one of its ends the junction is not consistent with the germline gene, which may arise from a read error. V gene TRBV5-1 combines with J gene TRBJ1-1; no firm D call. The length of the CDR3 is 15 residues. CDR1 and CDR2 from the germline V gene are SGHRS and YFSETQ. In nucleotides, the CDR3 is TGCGCCAGCAGTTTGGCGGGAGGATTCGGCACTGAAGCTTTCTTT. It is translated as CASSLAGGFGTEAFF.

This clone was seen a single time. This chain joins TRBV6-4 and TRBJ1-1; D possibly corresponds to TRBD1 (5 bases). Germline-derived CDR1 and CDR2 are MRHNA and SNTAGT. CDR3 size: 15 residues. The germline V and J ends were trimmed by 0 bases and 6 bases, with 14 bases remaining between them. DNA for the CDR3: TGTGCCAGCAGTGACTCTGCGGGGGGGGACTCTGAAGCTTTCTTT. This encodes CASSDSAGGDSEAFF.

The J gene is TRBJ2-2, the V gene TRBV18; 8 bases map to TRBD2. Per the germline V gene, CDR1 is KGHSH and CDR2 is LQKENI. This CDR3 has 16 amino acids. With 5 bases clipped from V and 4 bases from J, the junction kept 9 bases outside the gene matches. Written as DNA, the CDR3 is TGTGCCAGCTCATCCCAGAACAGCGGGAGCACCGGGGAGCTGTTTTTT. It translates to CASSSQNSGSTGELFF.

This rearrangement joins TRBV5-6 to TRBJ1-2; D gene unclear. CDR3 size: 16 residues. Per germline, CDR1 SGHDT and CDR2 YYEEEE. V gave up 2 bases and J gave up 2 bases, with 16 bases separating them. The CDR3 loop is CASSLPGVRVNYGYTF. The DNA for the CDR3 is TGTGCCAGCAGCTTACCCGGGGTAAGAGTGAACTATGGCTACACCTTC. The whole variable domain, filled in from reference TRBV5-6 and TRBJ1-2, reads DAGVTQSPTHLIKTRGQQVTLRCSPKSGHDTVSWYQQALGQGPQFIFQYYEEEERQRGNFPDRFSGHQFPNYSSELNVNALLLGDSALYLCASSLPGVRVNYGYTFGSGTRLTVV.

This clone was detected only once. Other DNA sequences within the sample encode an identical CDR3. This chain joins TRBV6-5 and TRBJ2-7, with D possibly TRBD1 on 6 matching bases. CDR3 length: 14 amino acids. Looked up from germline, CDR1 is MNHEY and CDR2 is SVGAGI. The V end was cut by 0 bases, the J end by 1 base, with 7 bases between. Here the CDR3 DNA reads TGTGCCAGCAGTTACTCGAGGGGGTCCTACGAGCAGTACTTC. Its translation: CASSYSRGSYEQYF.

The chain combines TRBV9 with TRBJ1-4; possible D gene TRBD1, 5 bases. The CDR3 spans 15 residues. Trimming pared 3 bases from V and 4 bases from J, leaving 13 bases between. The V gene's germline CDR1 is SGDLS and CDR2 YYNGEE. CDR3 residues: CASSGGDSVNEKLFF. The CDR3 DNA follows: TGTGCCAGCAGCGGGGGAGACAGCGTTAATGAAAAACTGTTTTTT.

This chain links TRBV5-1 with TRBJ1-2, with a tentative D call TRBD1 (6 bases). CDR1 and CDR2 (germline): SGHRS, YFSETQ. This CDR3 is built from 13 residues. Trimming shortened V by 2 bases and J by 7 bases, and 12 bases separated the two germline ends. CDR3 DNA sequence: TGCGCCAGCAGCTTAGACACAGGGTTTGGCTACACCTTC. Translating it yields CASSLDTGFGYTF. The variable domain in full, completed from reference TRBV5-1 and TRBJ1-2, reads KAGVTQTPRYLIKTRGQQVTLSCSPISGHRSVSWYQQTPGQGLQFLFEYFSETQRNKGNFPGRFSGRQFSNSRSEMNVSTLELGDSALYLCASSLDTGFGYTFGSGTRLTVV.

The rearrangement joins TRBV28 to TRBJ1-5; D is uncertain. The CDR3 sequence is 14 residues long. Germline V gene lookup returns CDR1 MDHEN and CDR2 SYDVKM. V lost 7 bases and J lost 3, with 13 bases in between. CDR3 DNA sequence: TGTGCCAGCATATCGACGGAACTCAATCAGCCCCAGCATTTT. This codes for CASISTELNQPQHF. Full variable domain (outside the CDR3, taken from reference TRBV28 and TRBJ1-5): DVKVTQSSRYLVKRTGEKVFLECVQDMDHENMFWYRQDPGLGLRLIYFSYDVKMKEKGDIPEGYSVSREKKERFSLILESASTNQTSMYLCASISTELNQPQHFGDGTRLSIL.

This clone was seen a single time. The chain recombines TRBV2 with TRBJ2-7; no definite D call. Trimming pared 4 bases from V and 3 bases from J, leaving 10 bases between. The CDR3 has 13 amino acids. From germline, CDR1 is SNHLY and CDR2 FYNNEI. The CDR3 spells CASSGVNYYEQYF. The CDR3 nucleotides read TGTGCCAGCAGTGGGGTGAACTACTACGAGCAGTACTTC.

The J gene is TRBJ1-2, the V gene TRBV14; D possibly corresponds to TRBD1 (5 bases). CDR1 and CDR2 (germline): SGHDN, FVKESK. Trimming stripped 2 bases from V and 7 bases from J, with 11 bases between. This CDR3 comprises 13 residues. The CDR3 protein is CASSQTRGPGYTF. DNA of the CDR3: TGTGCCAGCAGCCAAACGAGGGGTCCTGGCTACACCTTC.

The V and J genes are TRBV19 and TRBJ2-6; 10 bases are a match to TRBD1. V gave up 3 bases and J gave up 3 bases; unmatched junction bases: 11. Germline lookup yields CDR1 LNHDA and CDR2 SQIVND (reference sequence). The CDR3 has 19 residues. DNA of the CDR3: TGTGCCAGTAGTATCCCGACAGGGGGCTCTGTAGGTGGGGCCAACGTCCTGACTTTC. Protein sequence: CASSIPTGGSVGGANVLTF.

J is TRBJ2-7 and V is TRBV7-2; possibly TRBD2 for D (5 bases). The CDR3 consists of 16 residues. CDR1 is SGHTA, CDR2 FQGNSA, per germline. V dropped 5 bases and J dropped 2 bases, with 19 bases sitting between them. The CDR3 nucleotides read TGTGCCAGCAGCGGTGGGCTGCGGACTTCCGCCTACGAGCAGTACTTC. Its translation is CASSGGLRTSAYEQYF.

This CDR3 reads CASSLVSGNSNQPQHF. In nucleotides, the CDR3 is TGTGCCAGCAGCTTGGTGTCGGGGAACAGCAATCAGCCCCAGCATTTT. The rearrangement joins TRBV5-5 to TRBJ1-5; D is unresolved. The CDR3 consists of 16 residues. Germline V gives CDR1 SGHKS, CDR2 YYEKEE (reference sequence). V lost 0 bases and J 1 base, leaving 11 bases between the germline ends. Using reference TRBV5-5 and TRBJ1-5 for the parts outside the CDR3, the full variable domain is DAGVTQSPTHLIKTRGQQVTLRCSPISGHKSVSWYQQVLGQGPQFIFQYYEKEERGRGNFPDRFSARQFPNYSSELNVNALLLGDSALYLCASSLVSGNSNQPQHFGDGTRLSIL.

The chain joins TRBV28 to TRBJ2-2; 8 bases are shared with TRBD1. Trimming cost V 6 bases and J 1 base; bases outside gene matches: 4. The CDR3 has 15 amino acids. Per germline, CDR1 MDHEN and CDR2 SYDVKM. The CDR3 is CASSLGTGNTGELFF. The CDR3 region has the DNA TGTGCCAGCAGCCTCGGGACAGGGAACACCGGGGAGCTGTTTTTT.

This clone appeared a few times. This sequence joins TRBV7-9 and TRBJ1-1; D is uncertain. Trimming removed 5 bases from V and 3 bases from J, with 7 bases in between. The CDR3 is made up of 12 amino acids. Germline-derived CDR1 and CDR2 are SEHNR and FQNEAQ (reference sequence). The CDR3 nucleotides read TGTGCCAGCAGCCGCGGGGACACTGAAGCTTTCTTT. Amino acids: CASSRGDTEAFF.

The chain uses TRBV28 and TRBJ1-2, with a weak D call TRBD1 (5 bases). In germline, CDR1 is MDHEN, CDR2 SYDVKM. Trimming pared 6 bases from V and 7 bases from J, leaving 18 bases between. The CDR3 consists of 14 residues. The CDR3 DNA reads TGTGCCAGCAGCCTCTCGCCGGGGGGGTTTGGCTACACCTTC. Protein product: CASSLSPGGFGYTF.

This chain links TRBV28 with TRBJ1-2, with D possibly matching TRBD1 (6 bases). Between the trimmed V and J ends, which lost 5 bases and 8 bases, there was a span of 18 bases. There are 14 residues in the CDR3. Per germline, CDR1 MDHEN and CDR2 SYDVKM. The CDR3 loop is CASSRGTHGGGYTF. CDR3 DNA sequence: TGTGCCAGCAGTAGGGGGACCCACGGTGGGGGCTACACCTTC.

The chain links TRBV14 to TRBJ2-1; D uncertain. Trimming shortened V by 2 bases and J by 3 bases, and 11 bases separated the two germline ends. The CDR3 extends over 15 amino acids. Germline assignment: CDR1 SGHDN and CDR2 FVKESK. Written as DNA, the CDR3 is TGTGCCAGCAGCCAAAAGGAGACTTACTACAATGAGCAGTTCTTC. It translates to CASSQKETYYNEQFF.

The gene calls are TRBV11-3 and TRBJ1-1, with TRBD1 matching 10 bases. V shed 5 bases, J shed 5 bases, and the junction held 5 bases outside the gene matches. Germline V lookup: CDR1 SGHNT, CDR2 YENEEA. This CDR3 contains 14 residues. CDR3 residues: CASSPGQGVTEAFF. CDR3 DNA: TGTGCCAGCAGCCCCGGACAGGGGGTGACTGAAGCTTTCTTT. Together with reference TRBV11-3 and TRBJ1-1, the CDR3 gives the full variable domain: EAGVVQSPRYKIIEKKQPVAFWCNPISGHNTLYWYLQNLGQGPELLIRYENEEAVDDSQLPKDRFSAERLKGVDSTLKIQPAELGDSAVYLCASSPGQGVTEAFFGQGTRLTVV.

This clone was recorded only once. The CDR3 DNA is TGTGCCAGCAGCCTAAGGACTAGCGGGAGGACTGAGCAGTTCTTC. Translating gives CASSLRTSGRTEQFF. This chain connects TRBV7-9 to TRBJ2-1, with TRBD2 matching over 14 bases. The CDR3 runs to 15 residues. Trimming at V came to 5 bases and at J to 9 bases, leaving 6 bases not matched to a gene. CDR1 is SEHNR, CDR2 FQNEAQ, per germline (reference sequence).

This clone is medium-sized (0.01 to 0.1%) by share. V usage is TRBV6-4 and J usage is TRBJ2-1, with 16 bases fitting TRBD2. The CDR3 has 19 residues. CDR1 is MRHNA and CDR2 is SNTAGT in the germline V gene. V shed 7 bases, J shed 6 bases, and the junction held 15 bases outside the gene matches. The CDR3, as DNA: TGTGCCAGCAACCGGCTGGACGGGGGGACTAGCGGGAGGGGCAATGAGCAGTTCTTC. Translating gives CASNRLDGGTSGRGNEQFF.

This rearrangement joins TRBV6-6 to TRBJ2-7, with 9 bases fitting TRBD1. V lost 5 bases to trimming and J lost 4 bases; unmatched junction nucleotides: 0. This CDR3 spans 12 amino acids. Germline CDR1 MNHNY, CDR2 SVGAGI (reference sequence). The CDR3 loop is CASSGQGYEQYF. Written as DNA, the CDR3 is TGTGCCAGCAGTGGACAGGGGTACGAGCAGTACTTC.

V gene TRBV5-6 combines with J gene TRBJ1-5; D is unresolved. The CDR3 loop spans 15 amino acids. Looked up from germline, CDR1 is SGHDT and CDR2 is YYEEEE. Trimming took off 0 bases at V and 2 bases at J, with 9 bases between the two ends. For the CDR3, the DNA is TGTGCCAGCAGCTTGGCCGGAAGGGGCAATCAGCCCCAGCATTTT. Its translation: CASSLAGRGNQPQHF. Full variable domain (missing parts from reference TRBV5-6 and TRBJ1-5): DAGVTQSPTHLIKTRGQQVTLRCSPKSGHDTVSWYQQALGQGPQFIFQYYEEEERQRGNFPDRFSGHQFPNYSSELNVNALLLGDSALYLCASSLAGRGNQPQHFGDGTRLSIL.

The V and J genes are TRBV28 and TRBJ2-1; 13 bases agree with TRBD2. Germline CDR1 MDHEN, CDR2 SYDVKM. The CDR3 length is 19 residues. After removal of 1 base from V and 5 bases from J, the junction contained 11 bases not matched to a gene. The CDR3 DNA sequence: TGTGCCAGCAGTTTATTACTAGCGGGAGGGTCATGGATGAACAATGAGCAGTTCTTC. As protein: CASSLLLAGGSWMNNEQFF.

This clone was seen more than once but under ten times. The chain is built from TRBV5-4 and TRBJ2-7, with a tentative D call TRBD2 (7 bases). This CDR3 is built from 15 residues. Germline values: CDR1 SGHNT, CDR2 YYREEE (reference sequence). The V end lost 0 bases, the J end lost 0 bases, and 10 bases lay between the germline ends. CDR3 amino acids: CASSLVGGPSYEQYF. The CDR3 DNA is TGTGCCAGCAGCTTGGTCGGGGGGCCCTCCTACGAGCAGTACTTC. The variable domain in full, with the rest retrieved from reference TRBV5-4 and TRBJ2-7, is ETGVTQSPTHLIKTRGQQVTLRCSSQSGHNTVSWYQQALGQGPQFIFQYYREEENGRGNFPPRFSGLQFPNYSSELNVNALELDDSALYLCASSLVGGPSYEQYFGPGTRLTVT.